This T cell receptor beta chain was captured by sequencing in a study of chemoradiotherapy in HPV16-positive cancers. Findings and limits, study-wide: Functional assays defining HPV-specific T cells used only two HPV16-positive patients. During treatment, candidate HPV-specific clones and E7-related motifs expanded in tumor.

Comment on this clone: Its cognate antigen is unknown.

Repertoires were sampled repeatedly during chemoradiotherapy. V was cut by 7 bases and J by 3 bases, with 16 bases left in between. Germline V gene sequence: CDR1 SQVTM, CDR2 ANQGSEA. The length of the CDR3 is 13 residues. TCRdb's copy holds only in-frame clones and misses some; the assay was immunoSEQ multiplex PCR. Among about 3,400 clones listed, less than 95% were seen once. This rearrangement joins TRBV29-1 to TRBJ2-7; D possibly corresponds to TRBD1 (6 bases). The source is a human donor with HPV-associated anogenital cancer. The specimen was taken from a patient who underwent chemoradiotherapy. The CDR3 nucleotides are TGCAGCGCCAACACAGGGTTGTTCTACGAGCAGTACTTC. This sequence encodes CSANTGLFYEQYF.